The present TCR beta chain was sequenced within a study of blood T cell repertoires in COVID-19. The V and J ends lost 6 bases and 7 bases, in that order; junction bases with no gene match: 8. The CDR3 runs to 15 residues. Germline CDR1 and CDR2: LGHDT and YNNKEL (reference sequence). This clone occurred a few times. Original processing methods: Nucleated cell counts were estimated from reference gene primer amplification. The assay was immunoSEQ multiplex PCR, and TCRdb's table has in-frame clones only and misses some. The V and J calls and the clone size are those of that table, but D and trimming were determined from the DNA. The sample carries about 200,000 clones, roughly 92% recorded once.

The TCR sequence derives from a man between 60 and 75 years old with COVID-19, enrolled during active disease. The sequenced sample was peripheral blood. The V call is TRBV3-1 (or the pseudogene TRBV3-2), the J call TRBJ2-7; 14 positions agree with TRBD2. The CDR3 spells CASSHKGLAGVEQYF. Written as DNA, the CDR3 is TGTGCCAGCAGTCATAAGGGACTAGCGGGGGTTGAGCAGTACTTC.